The entry that follows covers one T cell receptor beta chain sequence. These data belong to a study of blood T cell repertoires in COVID-19. Looking at the study overall: Spain, Italy and the United States supplied samples that represented acute and convalescent COVID-19.

The CDR3 spans 15 residues. The germline gives CDR1 MDHEN, CDR2 SYDVKM. The V segment lost 6 bases and the J segment 0 bases; nucleotides outside the gene matches: 3. In the study's own analysis: Amplification from reference gene primers served as the basis for estimated nucleated cell counts. The method was immunoSEQ multiplex PCR; TCRdb's version includes in-frame clones alone and lacks a portion of them. V and J calls and clone size are given by that table; D and trimming were obtained from the DNA. The sample records about 75,000 clones, almost 90% being singletons. The chain uses TRBV28 and TRBJ2-3; 10 bases agree with TRBD2. The sequence was collected from a human donor in a cohort sampled during active COVID-19. The material sequenced was peripheral blood. CDR3 sequence: CASSVLAGSTDTQYF. CDR3 nucleotide sequence: TGTGCCAGCAGCGTACTAGCGGGAAGCACAGATACGCAGTATTTT.